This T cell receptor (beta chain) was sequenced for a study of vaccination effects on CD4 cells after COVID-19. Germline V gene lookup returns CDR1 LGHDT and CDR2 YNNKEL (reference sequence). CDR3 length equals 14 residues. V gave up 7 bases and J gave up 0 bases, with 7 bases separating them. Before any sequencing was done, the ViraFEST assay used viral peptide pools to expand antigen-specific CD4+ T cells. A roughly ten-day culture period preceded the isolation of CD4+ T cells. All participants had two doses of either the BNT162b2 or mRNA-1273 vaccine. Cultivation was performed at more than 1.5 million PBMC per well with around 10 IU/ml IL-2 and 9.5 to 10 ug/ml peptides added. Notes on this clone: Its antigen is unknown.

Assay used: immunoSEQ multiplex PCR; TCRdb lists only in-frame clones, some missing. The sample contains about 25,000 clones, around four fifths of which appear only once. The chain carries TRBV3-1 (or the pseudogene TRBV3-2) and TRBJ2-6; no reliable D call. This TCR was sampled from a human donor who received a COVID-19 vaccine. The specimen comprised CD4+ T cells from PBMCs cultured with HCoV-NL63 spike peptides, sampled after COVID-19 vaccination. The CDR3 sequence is CASTPRSGANVLTF. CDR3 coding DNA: TGTGCCAGCACCCCCCGCTCTGGGGCCAACGTCCTGACTTTC.